The 32 T cell receptor beta chains below were found in one sample sequenced in a study of memory CD4+ T cells and cytomegalovirus serostatus. Here immunoSEQ multiplex PCR was the method, and the copy in TCRdb shows in-frame clones only, minus some. The sample has 40,000 to 45,000 clones; 70% to 80% are singletons. Single viable CD3+CD4+CD8-CD45RO+ cells were sorted as the memory CD4+ T cells. Sequencing was performed on memory CD4+ T cells from blood. These TCRs come from an adult in good health and CMV-seronegative.

The chain carries TRBV6-5 and TRBJ1-1; 10 positions agree with TRBD1. The CDR3 sequence is 15 residues long. The trim removed 8 bases at V and 6 bases at J, leaving 12 bases unmatched. Germline assignment: CDR1 MNHEY and CDR2 SVGAGI. The CDR3 loop reads CASGTSRDRGPEAFF. CDR3 sequence (DNA): TGTGCCAGCGGGACATCCCGGGACAGGGGTCCTGAAGCTTTCTTT.

The J gene is TRBJ1-5, the V gene TRBV6-1; 7 nucleotides align to TRBD1. There are 15 residues in the CDR3. Unmatched junction bases numbered 8, after V lost 6 bases and J lost 3 bases. Germline-derived CDR1 and CDR2 are MNHNS and SASEGT. CDR3 amino acids: CASSAEGGLNQPQHF. CDR3 in DNA: TGTGCCAGCAGCGCCGAAGGGGGCCTCAATCAGCCCCAGCATTTT.

V is TRBV5-1 and J is TRBJ2-5, with D maybe TRBD2 (7 bases). Near its end, the DNA agrees better with TRBJ2-7, so the J call may be wrong. CDR1 is SGHRS, CDR2 YFSETQ, per germline. This CDR3 comprises 15 residues. The CDR3 DNA follows: TGCGCCAGCAGCAGCGGGACACCAGTTACCAACGAGCAGTACTTC. As protein: CASSSGTPVTNEQYF.

The chain employs TRBV2 and TRBJ1-2; the match to TRBD1 covers 8 bases. Germline CDR1 is SNHLY and CDR2 is FYNNEI. The CDR3 totals 13 residues. With V trimmed by 8 bases and J by 8 bases, 10 bases remained unmatched. CDR3: CASYGRGREGYTF. The CDR3 coding sequence is TGTGCCAGCTACGGCAGGGGGCGAGAAGGCTACACCTTC. Full variable domain (missing parts from reference TRBV2 and TRBJ1-2): EPEVTQTPSHQVTQMGQEVILRCVPISNHLYFYWYRQILGQKVEFLVSFYNNEISEKSEIFDDQFSVERPDGSNFTLKIRSTKLEDSAMYFCASYGRGREGYTFGSGTRLTVV.

This clone was counted a single time. The CDR3 coding sequence is TGTGCCAGTGGGCGGGAGACCCAGTACTTC. Translating it yields CASGRETQYF. The genes are TRBV19 and TRBJ2-5; D not certain. V was cut by 8 bases and J by 5 bases, with 6 bases left in between. Germline V gene lookup returns CDR1 LNHDA and CDR2 SQIVND (reference sequence). This CDR3 is 10 amino acids long. Complete variable domain (other parts from reference TRBV19 and TRBJ2-5): DGGITQSPKYLFRKEGQNVTLSCEQNLNHDAMYWYRQDPGQGLRLIYYSQIVNDFQKGDIAEGYSVSREKKESFPLTVTSAQKNPTAFYLCASGRETQYFGPGTRLLVL.

This chain connects TRBV30 to TRBJ1-2, with 8 positions matching TRBD1. V dropped 5 bases and J dropped 0; count of bases not matched to a gene: 5. Germline V lookup: CDR1 GTSNPN, CDR2 SVGIG (reference sequence). There are 14 residues in the CDR3. The CDR3 is CAWGQGRANYGYTF. DNA for the CDR3: TGTGCCTGGGGACAGGGAAGAGCTAACTATGGCTACACCTTC. The whole variable domain, filled in from reference TRBV30 and TRBJ1-2, reads SQTIHQWPATLVQPVGSPLSLECTVEGTSNPNLYWYRQAAGRGLQLLFYSVGIGQISSEVPQNLSASRPQDRQFILSSKKLLLSDSGFYLCAWGQGRANYGYTFGSGTRLTVV.

V is TRBV7-9 and J is TRBJ1-4; a possible D gene is TRBD1 (5 bases). The germline gives CDR1 SEHNR, CDR2 FQNEAQ (reference sequence). The germline V and J ends were trimmed by 2 bases and 4 bases, with 11 bases remaining between them. The CDR3 runs to 15 residues. This CDR3 reads CASSLRDGFNEKLFF. The DNA for the CDR3 is TGTGCCAGCAGCTTACGGGACGGATTTAATGAAAAACTGTTTTTT.

The V and J genes are TRBV4-1 and TRBJ2-5; TRBD2 agrees at 8 bases. CDR1 is MGHRA and CDR2 is YSYEKL in the germline V gene. V was pared by 1 base and J by 2 bases, with 6 bases of the junction left unmatched. The CDR3 has 16 residues. This CDR3 is CASSQGNGGGQETQYF. CDR3 sequence (DNA): TGCGCCAGCAGCCAAGGAAACGGGGGGGGGCAAGAGACCCAGTACTTC.

The chain has TRBV30 and TRBJ2-3; D gene unclear. This CDR3 has 13 amino acids. The germline V and J ends were trimmed by 0 bases and 2 bases, with 6 bases remaining between them. The germline V gene has CDR1 GTSNPN and CDR2 SVGIG (reference sequence). The CDR3 loop reads CAWSVRHTDTQYF. CDR3 sequence (DNA): TGTGCCTGGAGTGTACGACACACAGATACGCAGTATTTT.

This clone showed up just once. Other DNA sequences in the same sample also yield this CDR3. This rearrangement joins TRBV2 to TRBJ1-1; D gene uncertain. CDR3 length: 13 amino acids. Germline lookup yields CDR1 SNHLY and CDR2 FYNNEI. V lost 3 bases, J lost 6 bases, and 11 bases lay in between. The CDR3 region has the DNA TGTGCCAGCAGTGACAGCGAGGGCGCTGAAGCTTTCTTT. It encodes CASSDSEGAEAFF.

The sample holds a few counts of this clone. The chain combines TRBV20-1 with TRBJ1-1; D gene ambiguous. There are 11 residues in the CDR3. Germline lookup yields CDR1 DFQATT and CDR2 SNEGSKA (reference sequence). Between the trimmed V and J ends, which lost 5 bases and 3 bases, there was a span of 7 bases. The chain's CDR3 is CSAESDTEAFF. The DNA for the CDR3 is TGCAGTGCTGAGTCTGACACTGAAGCTTTCTTT.

The chain recombines TRBV4-2 with TRBJ2-3; possibly TRBD1 or TRBD2 for D (6 bases each). The CDR3 contains 16 residues. The germline CDR1 and CDR2 sequences are LGHNA and YNFKEQ. V lost 1 base, J lost 2 bases, and 13 bases lay in between. This chain's CDR3 is CASSQGGAESTDTQYF. The CDR3 DNA follows: TGTGCCAGCAGCCAAGGGGGGGCAGAATCCACAGATACGCAGTATTTT.

CDR3 sequence reads: CASSQTGASYTDTQYF. CDR3 DNA sequence: TGTGCCAGCAGCCAAACCGGGGCCAGTTACACAGATACGCAGTATTTT. The gene calls are TRBV4-2 and TRBJ2-3; D tentatively reads TRBD1 or TRBD2 (5 bases each). In germline, CDR1 is LGHNA, CDR2 YNFKEQ. The CDR3 is 16 amino acids. V lost 2 bases and J lost 2, with 14 bases in between.

The chain's CDR3 is CASSQDKAAGYRGNDYGYTF. CDR3 nucleotide sequence: TGTGCCAGCAGCCAAGATAAGGCCGCCGGGTACCGGGGGAATGATTATGGCTACACCTTC. The chain is built from TRBV4-2 and TRBJ1-2; weak D call: TRBD1 (5 bases). The length of the CDR3 is 20 residues. Germline lookup yields CDR1 LGHNA and CDR2 YNFKEQ. V was trimmed by 0 bases and J by 5 bases, leaving 28 bases between them.

The sample holds one count of this clone. This sequence joins TRBV18 and TRBJ2-7, with 9 bases identical to TRBD1. The CDR3 has 14 residues. Germline CDR1 KGHSH, CDR2 LQKENI. With 3 bases clipped from V and 5 bases from J, the junction kept 5 bases outside the gene matches. The CDR3 DNA reads as TGTGCCAGCTCACCTGGGACAGGGAGAGACGAGCAGTACTTC. Residues: CASSPGTGRDEQYF.

The chain combines TRBV7-2 with TRBJ2-7, with 11 positions matching TRBD1. CDR1 and CDR2 (germline): SGHTA, FQGNSA. Trimming at V came to 5 bases and at J to 4 bases, leaving 16 bases not matched to a gene. This CDR3 is built from 18 residues. Here the CDR3 reads CASSGTGGIQSPQYEQYF. The CDR3 DNA follows: TGTGCCAGCAGCGGGACAGGGGGAATACAGAGCCCACAATACGAGCAGTACTTC.

V is TRBV7-6 and J is TRBJ2-7; D ambiguous. The germline gives CDR1 SGHVS, CDR2 FNYEAQ. CDR3 length equals 12 residues. Trimming cost V 1 base and J 4 bases, with 5 bases left between them. The CDR3 protein is CASSLVAYEQYF. The DNA of the CDR3 is TGTGCCAGCAGCTTAGTGGCATACGAGCAGTACTTC.

The rearrangement joins TRBV6-5 to TRBJ2-6; D not certain. This CDR3 spans 15 amino acids. Germline loops: CDR1 MNHEY, CDR2 SVGAGI. V was shortened by 4 bases and J by 1 base, with 8 bases between the two germline ends. Here the CDR3 DNA reads TGTGCCAGCAGTTTTGCTGGTTCTGGGGCCAACGTCCTGACTTTC. Amino acids: CASSFAGSGANVLTF.

This clone was counted a single time. The V call is TRBV5-4, the J call TRBJ2-2; D is unclear. Trimming took off 1 base at V and 1 base at J, with 5 bases between the two ends. CDR3 length: 14 residues. Germline V lookup: CDR1 SGHNT, CDR2 YYREEE (reference sequence). The CDR3 DNA reads as TGTGCCAGCAGCTTGCCCCAGAACACCGGGGAGCTGTTTTTT. Translated: CASSLPQNTGELFF. Complete variable domain (other parts from reference TRBV5-4 and TRBJ2-2): ETGVTQSPTHLIKTRGQQVTLRCSSQSGHNTVSWYQQALGQGPQFIFQYYREEENGRGNFPPRFSGLQFPNYSSELNVNALELDDSALYLCASSLPQNTGELFFGEGSRLTVL.

This clone was recorded a few times. The chain uses TRBV9 and TRBJ2-3; either TRBD1 or TRBD2 may supply D (6 bases each). The germline CDR1 and CDR2 sequences are SGDLS and YYNGEE. The CDR3 consists of 13 residues. V was trimmed by 7 bases and J by 2 bases, leaving 11 bases between them. The CDR3 sequence is CASGGGTTDTQYF. The CDR3 region has the DNA TGTGCCAGCGGAGGGGGGACCACAGATACGCAGTATTTT.

The chain recombines TRBV6-5 with TRBJ1-2, with 9 positions matching TRBD1. From germline, CDR1 is MNHEY and CDR2 SVGAGI. V dropped 2 bases and J dropped 7; count of bases not matched to a gene: 11. The CDR3 covers 16 residues. The CDR3 loop is CASSYVPGQGLAGYTF. The CDR3 DNA sequence: TGTGCCAGCAGTTACGTACCGGGACAGGGACTAGCTGGCTACACCTTC.

The chain combines TRBV19 with TRBJ1-4; a possible D gene is TRBD1 (5 bases). The CDR3 totals 14 residues. The V gene lost 8 bases and the J gene lost 3 bases, with 13 bases spanning the gap. The germline gives CDR1 LNHDA, CDR2 SQIVND (reference sequence). The CDR3 sequence is CASRIGTANEKLFF. The CDR3 DNA sequence: TGTGCCAGTCGCATCGGGACGGCTAATGAAAAACTGTTTTTT.

The chain combines TRBV5-4 with TRBJ2-1; D ambiguous. In germline, CDR1 is SGHNT, CDR2 YYREEE (reference sequence). The CDR3 is made up of 16 amino acids. Trimming pared 0 bases from V and 2 bases from J, leaving 12 bases between. The CDR3 protein is CASSLAGTTPYNEQFF. Written as DNA, the CDR3 is TGTGCCAGCAGCTTGGCTGGAACCACCCCCTACAATGAGCAGTTCTTC.

CDR3 sequence: CSVERTGGMNTEAFF. The CDR3, as DNA: TGCAGCGTTGAACGGACAGGGGGAATGAACACTGAAGCTTTCTTT. This rearrangement joins TRBV29-1 to TRBJ1-1, with 10 bases identical to TRBD1. The CDR3 contains 15 residues. Germline V CDR1 and CDR2: SQVTM, ANQGSEA. J lost 0 bases, V lost 2 bases, and 3 bases had no gene match.

The chain has TRBV5-4 and TRBJ2-1; D possibly corresponds to TRBD1 (5 bases). V was clipped by 0 bases and J by 5 bases, with 15 bases between them. The CDR3 has 16 amino acids. The germline CDR1 and CDR2 sequences are SGHNT and YYREEE (reference sequence). The CDR3 loop is CASSLAGRQTDNEQFF. The CDR3 DNA reads TGTGCCAGCAGCTTGGCAGGGCGACAAACCGACAATGAGCAGTTCTTC.

This clone appeared a single time. The gene calls are TRBV5-1 and TRBJ1-3; the D is unclear. Germline V lookup: CDR1 SGHRS, CDR2 YFSETQ. The length of the CDR3 is 13 residues. Trimming pared 0 bases from V and 2 bases from J, leaving 3 bases between. Here the CDR3 DNA reads TGCGCCAGCAGCTTGGAAGCTGGAAACACCATATATTTT. Translating it yields CASSLEAGNTIYF. Variable domain in full (rest from reference TRBV5-1 and TRBJ1-3): KAGVTQTPRYLIKTRGQQVTLSCSPISGHRSVSWYQQTPGQGLQFLFEYFSETQRNKGNFPGRFSGRQFSNSRSEMNVSTLELGDSALYLCASSLEAGNTIYFGEGSWLTVV.

The chain combines TRBV5-1 with TRBJ2-5; D not certain. Germline loops: CDR1 SGHRS, CDR2 YFSETQ. CDR3 length: 14 amino acids. V lost 0 bases and J lost 7, with 13 bases in between. Here the CDR3 reads CASSLEGYLTTQYF. CDR3 in DNA: TGCGCCAGCAGCTTGGAAGGCTATTTGACGACCCAGTACTTC.

This clone was recorded a few times. CDR3 in DNA: TGTGCCAGCAGTTACGGATGGGGTGAGGTGAACACTGAAGCTTTCTTT. It codes for CASSYGWGEVNTEAFF. V is TRBV6-5 and J is TRBJ1-1; D is uncertain. The CDR3 length is 16 residues. The V gene's germline CDR1 is MNHEY and CDR2 SVGAGI. Trimming removed 2 bases from V and 0 bases from J, with 13 bases in between.

The V call is TRBV2, the J call TRBJ2-7; D uncertain. The CDR3 runs 11 residues. Germline CDR1 is SNHLY and CDR2 is FYNNEI. V was clipped by 3 bases and J by 7 bases, with 7 bases between them. The CDR3 DNA is TGTGCCAGCAGTGAGTGGGAAGAGCAGTACTTC. It yields the protein CASSEWEEQYF. The complete variable domain, with remaining parts taken from reference TRBV2 and TRBJ2-7, reads EPEVTQTPSHQVTQMGQEVILRCVPISNHLYFYWYRQILGQKVEFLVSFYNNEISEKSEIFDDQFSVERPDGSNFTLKIRSTKLEDSAMYFCASSEWEEQYFGPGTRLTVT.

The chain combines TRBV7-9 with TRBJ1-2; D not certain. CDR3 length: 14 residues. The germline V and J ends were trimmed by 4 bases and 4 bases, with 13 bases remaining between them. CDR1 SEHNR and CDR2 FQNEAQ come from the germline V gene (reference sequence). CDR3 region: CASSWEKGVYGYTF. The CDR3 DNA reads as TGTGCCAGCAGCTGGGAGAAGGGAGTCTATGGCTACACCTTC.

J is TRBJ1-1 and V is TRBV27; possible D gene TRBD1, 6 bases. The CDR3 totals 14 residues. V lost 2 bases, J lost 1 base, and 8 bases lay in between. In germline, CDR1 is MNHEY, CDR2 SMNVEV (reference sequence). CDR3 in amino acids: CASSLRRGNTEAFF. The CDR3 DNA reads TGTGCCAGCAGTTTACGCAGGGGGAACACTGAAGCTTTCTTT.

This clone turned up a few times. The J gene is TRBJ2-7, the V gene TRBV13; D is unresolved. Germline CDR1 reads PRHDT; CDR2 reads FYEKMQ (reference sequence). CDR3 length: 12 residues. V was trimmed by 5 bases and J by 0 bases, leaving 5 bases between them. CDR3 sequence reads: CASSHSSYEQYF. The CDR3 DNA reads TGTGCCAGCAGCCATAGCTCCTACGAGCAGTACTTC.